Below, 20 T cell receptor beta chains from the same sample are listed, as sequenced in a study of shared clonotypes between healthy human individuals. The protocol was immunoSEQ multiplex PCR, while the TCRdb copy is restricted to in-frame clones and leaves out a portion. The sample carries roughly 500,000 clones, 90% to 97% recorded once. The material sequenced was naive CD4+ T cells sorted from blood. As for subset: CD45RA+ positively selected. Receptor source: a woman aged 25 to 39 in good health.

V gene TRBV10-3 combines with J gene TRBJ2-3; possibly TRBD2 for D (6 bases). The CDR3 contains 16 residues. Germline V gene sequence: CDR1 ENHRY, CDR2 SYGVKD. The V gene lost 0 bases and the J gene lost 2 bases, with 12 bases spanning the gap. The CDR3 sequence: CAISESRTGVTDTQYF. DNA of the CDR3: TGTGCCATCAGTGAGTCGCGTACGGGAGTCACAGATACGCAGTATTTT.

V is TRBV7-2 and J is TRBJ2-3, with 11 nucleotides matching TRBD2. This CDR3 comprises 15 residues. Germline CDR1 reads SGHTA; CDR2 reads FQGNSA. Trimming removed 8 bases from V and 0 bases from J; junction bases left unmatched: 4. The CDR3 sequence is CASCRTSGSTDTQYF. The CDR3 nucleotides are TGTGCCAGCTGTCGGACTAGCGGGAGCACAGATACGCAGTATTTT.

V usage is TRBV19 and J usage is TRBJ1-4, with 10 bases matching TRBD1. The V segment lost 2 bases and the J segment 0 bases; nucleotides outside the gene matches: 9. This CDR3 has 19 residues. Germline CDR1 and CDR2: LNHDA and SQIVND (reference sequence). The chain's CDR3 is CASSIRVGQGPATNEKLFF. CDR3 coding DNA: TGTGCCAGTAGTATAAGGGTGGGACAGGGGCCAGCAACTAATGAAAAACTGTTTTTT.

This clone was recorded only once. The gene calls are TRBV2 and TRBJ2-3; TRBD2 is a possible D gene (6 bases). Germline V CDR1 and CDR2: SNHLY, FYNNEI. Trimming took off 1 base at V and 3 bases at J, with 14 bases between the two ends. The CDR3 runs 16 residues. CDR3 nucleotide sequence: TGTGCCAGCAGTGAAGTTGGGGGGTTAAGTACAGATACGCAGTATTTT. Its protein product is CASSEVGGLSTDTQYF.

The genes are TRBV28 and TRBJ1-2; weak D call: TRBD1 (6 bases). The CDR3 is made up of 13 amino acids. The V and J ends lost 3 bases and 8 bases respectively, with 13 bases between them. CDR1 and CDR2 (germline): MDHEN, SYDVKM. The CDR3 reads CASSLLGALGYTF. The CDR3, as DNA: TGTGCCAGCAGTTTGTTGGGGGCGCTGGGCTACACCTTC.

The V gene is TRBV19, the J gene TRBJ2-1, with 8 bases matching TRBD1. The CDR3 contains 13 residues. The germline CDR1 and CDR2 sequences are LNHDA and SQIVND (reference sequence). The V segment lost 5 bases and the J segment 8 bases; nucleotides outside the gene matches: 5. CDR3 DNA sequence: TGTGCCAGTAGTCGCAGGGGGCTGGATGAGCAGTTCTTC. It yields the protein CASSRRGLDEQFF.

The V call is TRBV11-3, the J call TRBJ2-6; D uncertain. The CDR3 totals 18 residues. Germline CDR1 reads SGHNT; CDR2 reads YENEEA. Deletions cut 5 bases from V and 5 bases from J, with 22 bases between. The CDR3 spells CASSLVSSRQSRANVLTF. Here the CDR3 DNA reads TGTGCCAGCAGCCTCGTTTCATCTCGACAAAGTCGGGCCAACGTCCTGACTTTC.

The chain's CDR3 is CASSVAGANVLTF. CDR3 DNA sequence: TGTGCCAGCAGCGTAGCTGGGGCCAACGTCCTGACTTTC. The chain employs TRBV9 and TRBJ2-6; no clear D. The CDR3 contains 13 residues. V dropped 0 bases and J dropped 2 bases, with 0 bases sitting between them. Germline CDR1 SGDLS, CDR2 YYNGEE.

This clone was observed once. The V gene is TRBV19, the J gene TRBJ1-1; TRBD1 is a possible D gene (5 bases). V shed 5 bases and J shed 0 bases, with 13 bases lying between them. CDR1 LNHDA and CDR2 SQIVND come from the germline V gene (reference sequence). This CDR3 is built from 15 residues. The CDR3: CASSGRVFVNTEAFF. As DNA, the CDR3 is TGTGCCAGTAGTGGCAGGGTCTTCGTGAACACTGAAGCTTTCTTT. The full variable domain, its missing parts supplied by reference TRBV19 and TRBJ1-1, is DGGITQSPKYLFRKEGQNVTLSCEQNLNHDAMYWYRQDPGQGLRLIYYSQIVNDFQKGDIAEGYSVSREKKESFPLTVTSAQKNPTAFYLCASSGRVFVNTEAFFGQGTRLTVV.

The CDR3 DNA sequence: TGTGCCGGAATGCGGGGACTTATGAACACCGGGGAGCTGTTTTTT. This codes for CAGMRGLMNTGELFF. V gene TRBV30 combines with J gene TRBJ2-2; D perhaps matches TRBD2 (6 bases). Germline CDR1 and CDR2: GTSNPN and SVGIG (reference sequence). This CDR3 has 15 amino acids. V lost 8 bases to trimming and J lost 1 base, with 17 bases between them.

The chain joins TRBV18 to TRBJ2-7; 9 nucleotides align to TRBD1. The CDR3 has 17 amino acids. Germline CDR1 and CDR2: KGHSH and LQKENI. V shed 6 bases and J 2 bases; nucleotides not matched to a gene: 14. The CDR3 loop reads CASSPGQGLATAYEQYF. The CDR3 DNA follows: TGTGCCAGCTCGCCGGGACAGGGTCTAGCTACCGCCTACGAGCAGTACTTC.

This clone showed up just a few times. V usage is TRBV6-6 and J usage is TRBJ1-5; possibly TRBD1 for D (5 bases). From germline, CDR1 is MNHNY and CDR2 SVGAGI (reference sequence). The CDR3 runs to 14 residues. Trimming took 2 bases from V and 1 from J, leaving 6 bases between them. The DNA of the CDR3 is TGTGCCAGCAGTTACAGGGACAGCAATCAGCCCCAGCATTTT. As protein: CASSYRDSNQPQHF.

The V call is TRBV7-9, the J call TRBJ2-5; D is unresolved. CDR3 length equals 14 residues. V lost 0 bases and J lost 2, with 7 bases in between. Germline-derived CDR1 and CDR2 are SEHNR and FQNEAQ (reference sequence). This CDR3 is CASSLAAGQETQYF. In nucleotides, the CDR3 is TGTGCCAGCAGCTTAGCGGCAGGTCAAGAGACCCAGTACTTC.

The chain is built from TRBV6-5 and TRBJ2-3; D unresolved. CDR1 is MNHEY and CDR2 is SVGAGI in the germline V gene. Trimming stripped 7 bases from V and 4 bases from J, with 15 bases between. This CDR3 is built from 14 residues. For the CDR3, the DNA is TGTGCCAGCAATCCGCGACGTCCGCCAGATACGCAGTATTTT. This gives the protein CASNPRRPPDTQYF.

This chain uses TRBV28 with TRBJ2-5, with 15 positions matching TRBD2. Germline-derived CDR1 and CDR2 are MDHEN and SYDVKM. Trimming at V came to 5 bases and at J to 6 bases, leaving 7 bases not matched to a gene. The CDR3 totals 16 residues. The chain's CDR3 is CASSPGTSGRRKTQYF. Written as DNA, the CDR3 is TGTGCCAGCAGTCCCGGGACTAGCGGGAGGCGGAAGACCCAGTACTTC.

The chain uses TRBV28 and TRBJ1-4; D is perhaps TRBD1 (5 bases). The germline V gene encodes CDR1 MDHEN and CDR2 SYDVKM. This CDR3 has 15 residues. The V end was cut by 7 bases, the J end by 8 bases, with 20 bases between. The CDR3 region is CASTTQGQAYEKLFF. In DNA, the CDR3 is TGTGCCAGCACTACTCAAGGACAAGCTTACGAAAAACTGTTTTTT.

This chain connects TRBV2 to TRBJ1-1, with TRBD1 matching over 9 bases. The CDR3 sequence is 12 residues long. V shed 4 bases and J 10 bases; nucleotides not matched to a gene: 4. In germline, CDR1 is SNHLY, CDR2 FYNNEI. In DNA form, the CDR3 reads TGTGCCAGCAGTGTACAGGGGGCTCTAGCTTTCTTT. Amino acids: CASSVQGALAFF.

The gene calls are TRBV7-9 and TRBJ2-2; tentatively, D is TRBD1 (6 bases). CDR1 SEHNR and CDR2 FQNEAQ come from the germline V gene (reference sequence). V was cut by 5 bases and J by 7 bases, with 14 bases left in between. This CDR3 has 14 amino acids. The CDR3, as DNA: TGTGCCAGCAGCGCCAGGGGTTCCATCGGGGAGCTGTTTTTT. This codes for CASSARGSIGELFF.

The gene calls are TRBV28 and TRBJ2-5; D is tentatively TRBD1 or TRBD2 (5 bases each). Gene TRBJ2-7 matches the end of the DNA better, so the J call may be wrong. The germline gives CDR1 MDHEN, CDR2 SYDVKM. The CDR3 is 14 residues long. CDR3 sequence reads: CASSLGTVRYEQYF. The DNA for the CDR3 is TGTGCCAGCAGTTTAGGGACCGTACGCTACGAGCAGTACTTC.

The rearrangement joins TRBV29-1 to TRBJ1-1, with 7 nucleotides matching TRBD1. CDR1 SQVTM and CDR2 ANQGSEA come from the germline V gene. V lost 6 bases, J lost 5 bases, and 6 bases stayed unmatched. This CDR3 region has 12 residues. The CDR3 region is CSVGDSSTEAFF. The CDR3 DNA reads TGCAGCGTCGGGGACAGCTCAACTGAAGCTTTCTTT.